This TCR beta chain was observed in a study of identical twins. Study-wide results and caveats: Without tracking the same donors, conclusions rested on cross-sectional statistical analysis. There was an excess of low generation probability in the out-of-frame alpha sequences that twins shared.

Note on this clonotype: Its specificity is unknown.

The germline gives CDR1 SGHRS, CDR2 YFSETQ. This CDR3 is built from 17 residues. After removal of 4 bases from V and 4 bases from J, the junction contained 14 bases not matched to a gene. TCRdb redid the calling of the 5' RACE reads with MiXCR, one entry per CDR3 protein. The data hold a few hundred thousand distinct CDR3 sequences, with 9.5% to 10% observed a single time. These data are also associated with another study on yellow fever vaccine responses in identical twins.

This TCR was recovered from a young woman in good health. V usage is TRBV5-1 and J usage is TRBJ2-5; 9 nucleotides align to TRBD1. The sample taken for sequencing was PBMCs. CDR3 sequence: CASSQRDREGDPETQYF. CDR3 bases: TGCGCCAGCAGCCAACGGGACAGGGAAGGAGATCCAGAGACCCAGTACTTC.